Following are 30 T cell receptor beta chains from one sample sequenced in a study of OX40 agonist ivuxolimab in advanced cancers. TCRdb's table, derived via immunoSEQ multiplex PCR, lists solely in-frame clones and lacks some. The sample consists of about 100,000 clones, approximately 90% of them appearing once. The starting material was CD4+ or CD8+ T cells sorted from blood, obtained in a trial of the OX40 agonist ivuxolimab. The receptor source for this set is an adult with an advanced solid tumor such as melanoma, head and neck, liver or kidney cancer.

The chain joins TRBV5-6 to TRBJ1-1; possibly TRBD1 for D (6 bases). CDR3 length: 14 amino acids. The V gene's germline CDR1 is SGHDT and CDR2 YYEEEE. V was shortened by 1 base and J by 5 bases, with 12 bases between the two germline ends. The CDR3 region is CASSLWGRETEAFF. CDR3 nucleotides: TGTGCCAGCAGCTTGTGGGGGCGGGAGACTGAAGCTTTCTTT.

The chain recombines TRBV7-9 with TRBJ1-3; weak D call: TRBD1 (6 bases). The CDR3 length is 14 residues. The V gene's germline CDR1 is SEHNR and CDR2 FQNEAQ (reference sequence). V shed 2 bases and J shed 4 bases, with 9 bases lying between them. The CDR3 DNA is TGTGCCAGCAGCTTACAAGGGGGAGGAAACACCATATATTTT. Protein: CASSLQGGGNTIYF.

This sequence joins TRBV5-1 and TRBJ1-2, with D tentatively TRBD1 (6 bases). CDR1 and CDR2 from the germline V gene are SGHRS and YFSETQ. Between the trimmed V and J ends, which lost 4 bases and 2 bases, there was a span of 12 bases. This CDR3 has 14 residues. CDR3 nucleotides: TGCGCCAGCAGCCGGACAACAGGGAACTATGGCTACACCTTC. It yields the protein CASSRTTGNYGYTF.

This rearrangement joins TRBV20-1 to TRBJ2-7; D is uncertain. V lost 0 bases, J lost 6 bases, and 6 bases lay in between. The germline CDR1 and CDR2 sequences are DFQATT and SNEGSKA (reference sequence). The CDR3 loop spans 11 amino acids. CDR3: CSAREVGEQYF. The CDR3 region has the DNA TGCAGTGCTAGAGAAGTCGGCGAGCAGTACTTC.

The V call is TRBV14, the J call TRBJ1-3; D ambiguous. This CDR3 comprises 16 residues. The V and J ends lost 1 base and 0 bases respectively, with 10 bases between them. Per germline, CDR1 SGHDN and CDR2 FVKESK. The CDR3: CASSQGLGFSGNTIYF. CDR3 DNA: TGTGCCAGCAGCCAAGGTCTCGGTTTCTCTGGAAACACCATATATTTT.

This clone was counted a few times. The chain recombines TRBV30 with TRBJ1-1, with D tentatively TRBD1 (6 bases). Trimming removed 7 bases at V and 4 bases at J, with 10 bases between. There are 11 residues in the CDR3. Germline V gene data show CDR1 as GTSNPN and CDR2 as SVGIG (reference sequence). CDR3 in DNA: TGTGCCTCCTTCAGGGGCACTGAAGCTTTCTTT. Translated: CASFRGTEAFF.

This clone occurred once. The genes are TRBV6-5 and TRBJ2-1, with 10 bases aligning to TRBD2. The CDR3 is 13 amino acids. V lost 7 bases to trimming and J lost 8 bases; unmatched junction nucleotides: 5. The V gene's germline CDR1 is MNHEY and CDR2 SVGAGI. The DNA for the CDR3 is TGTGCCAGCATACGGACTAGCGGCGATGAGCAGTTCTTC. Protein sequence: CASIRTSGDEQFF.

CDR3 in amino acids: CAISSAGGFSYEQYF. In DNA, the CDR3 is TGTGCCATCAGTTCAGCAGGGGGCTTCTCCTACGAGCAGTACTTC. The V and J genes are TRBV10-3 and TRBJ2-7, with 8 bases identical to TRBD1. CDR1 and CDR2 from the germline V gene are ENHRY and SYGVKD. The CDR3 has 15 amino acids. V dropped 5 bases and J dropped 0; count of bases not matched to a gene: 6.

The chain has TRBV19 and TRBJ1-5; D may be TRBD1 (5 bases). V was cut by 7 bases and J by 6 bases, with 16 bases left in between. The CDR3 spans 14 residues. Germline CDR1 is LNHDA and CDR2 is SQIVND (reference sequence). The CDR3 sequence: CASMVGGATQPQHF. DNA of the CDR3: TGTGCCAGTATGGTAGGAGGGGCGACTCAGCCCCAGCATTTT.

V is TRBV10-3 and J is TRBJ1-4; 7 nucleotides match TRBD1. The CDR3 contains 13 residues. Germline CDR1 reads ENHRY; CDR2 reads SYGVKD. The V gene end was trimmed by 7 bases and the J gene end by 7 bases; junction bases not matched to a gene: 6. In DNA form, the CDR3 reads TGTGCCATCACCGAGAGACAGGGTGAAAAACTGTTTTTT. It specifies CAITERQGEKLFF.

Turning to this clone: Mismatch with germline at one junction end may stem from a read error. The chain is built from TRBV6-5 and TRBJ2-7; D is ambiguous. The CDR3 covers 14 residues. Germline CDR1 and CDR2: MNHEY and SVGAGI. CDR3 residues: CASSYSMQMYGQYF. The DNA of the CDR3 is TGTGCCAGCAGTTACTCGATGCAGATGTACGGGCAGTACTTC.

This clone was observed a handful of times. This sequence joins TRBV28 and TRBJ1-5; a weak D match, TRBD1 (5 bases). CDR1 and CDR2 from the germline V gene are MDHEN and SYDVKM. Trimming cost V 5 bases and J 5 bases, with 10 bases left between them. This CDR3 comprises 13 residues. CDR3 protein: CASSTGRDQPQHF. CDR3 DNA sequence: TGTGCCAGCAGTACAGGTCGAGATCAGCCCCAGCATTTT.

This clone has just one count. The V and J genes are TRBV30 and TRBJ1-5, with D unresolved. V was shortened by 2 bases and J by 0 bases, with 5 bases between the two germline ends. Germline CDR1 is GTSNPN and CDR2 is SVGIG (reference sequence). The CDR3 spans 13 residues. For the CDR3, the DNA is TGTGCCTGGAGTTGGACTAGCAATCAGCCCCAGCATTTT. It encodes CAWSWTSNQPQHF.

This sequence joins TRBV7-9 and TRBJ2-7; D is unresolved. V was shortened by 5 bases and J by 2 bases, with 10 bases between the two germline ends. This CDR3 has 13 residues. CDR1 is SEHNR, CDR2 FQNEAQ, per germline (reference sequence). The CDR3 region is CASSPLRPYEQYF. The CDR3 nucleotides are TGTGCCAGCAGCCCCTTACGCCCCTACGAGCAGTACTTC.

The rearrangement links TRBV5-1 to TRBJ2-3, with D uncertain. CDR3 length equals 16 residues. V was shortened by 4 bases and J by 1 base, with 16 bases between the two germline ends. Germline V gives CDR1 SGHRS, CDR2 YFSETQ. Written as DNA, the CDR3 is TGCGCCAGCAGCCGTAACCCCGATTCTGGCACAGATACGCAGTATTTT. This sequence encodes CASSRNPDSGTDTQYF.

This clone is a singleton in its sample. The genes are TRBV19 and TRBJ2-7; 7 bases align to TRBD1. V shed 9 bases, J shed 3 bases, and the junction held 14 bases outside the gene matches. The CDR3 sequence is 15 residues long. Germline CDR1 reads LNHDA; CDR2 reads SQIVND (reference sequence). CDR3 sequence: CASGLATGPVYEQYF. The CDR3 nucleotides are TGTGCCAGCGGGCTTGCGACAGGGCCCGTCTACGAGCAGTACTTC.

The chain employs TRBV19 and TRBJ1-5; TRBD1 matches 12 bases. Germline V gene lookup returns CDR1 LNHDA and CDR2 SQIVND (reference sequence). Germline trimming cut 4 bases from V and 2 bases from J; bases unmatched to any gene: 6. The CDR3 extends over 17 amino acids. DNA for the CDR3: TGTGCCAGTAGTAGGGGACAGGGGGCGCTTGGCAATCAGCCCCAGCATTTT. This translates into CASSRGQGALGNQPQHF.

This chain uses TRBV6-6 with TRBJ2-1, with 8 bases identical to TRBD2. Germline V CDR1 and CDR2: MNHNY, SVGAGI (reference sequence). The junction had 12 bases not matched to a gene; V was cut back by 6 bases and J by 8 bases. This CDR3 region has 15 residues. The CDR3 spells CASSPPAGENHEQFF. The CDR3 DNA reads TGTGCCAGCAGCCCCCCAGCGGGAGAGAACCATGAGCAGTTCTTC.

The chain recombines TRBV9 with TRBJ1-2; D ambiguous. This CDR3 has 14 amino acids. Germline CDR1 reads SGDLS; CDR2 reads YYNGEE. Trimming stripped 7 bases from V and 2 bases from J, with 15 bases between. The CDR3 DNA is TGTGCCAGCCGGAAGGACCTGGGGAACTATGGCTACACCTTC. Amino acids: CASRKDLGNYGYTF.

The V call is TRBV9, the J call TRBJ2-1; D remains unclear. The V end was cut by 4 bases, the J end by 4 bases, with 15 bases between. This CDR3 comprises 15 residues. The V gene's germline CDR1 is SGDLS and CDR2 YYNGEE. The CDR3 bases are TGTGCCAGCAGCCCGTCCGTAGCCTCTTACAATGAGCAGTTCTTC. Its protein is CASSPSVASYNEQFF.

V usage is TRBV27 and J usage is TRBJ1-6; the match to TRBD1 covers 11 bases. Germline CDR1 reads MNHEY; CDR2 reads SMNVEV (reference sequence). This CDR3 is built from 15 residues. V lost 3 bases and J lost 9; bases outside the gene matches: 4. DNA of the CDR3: TGTGCCAGCAGTTTTTCGGGGACAGGGGGTTCACCCCTCCACTTT. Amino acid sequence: CASSFSGTGGSPLHF.

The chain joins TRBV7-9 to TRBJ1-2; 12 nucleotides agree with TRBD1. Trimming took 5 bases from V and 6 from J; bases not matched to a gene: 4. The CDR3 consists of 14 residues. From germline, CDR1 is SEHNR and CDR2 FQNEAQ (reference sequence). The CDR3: CASSQGQGANGYTF. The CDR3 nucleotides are TGTGCCAGCAGCCAGGGACAGGGGGCAAATGGCTACACCTTC.

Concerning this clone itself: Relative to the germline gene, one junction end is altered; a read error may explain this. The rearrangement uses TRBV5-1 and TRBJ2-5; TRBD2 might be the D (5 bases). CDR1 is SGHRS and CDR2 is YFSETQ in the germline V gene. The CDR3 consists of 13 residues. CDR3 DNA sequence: TGCGCCAGCAGCCTCGGGGATCTAGAGACCCGGTACTTC. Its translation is CASSLGDLETRYF.

The CDR3 region has the DNA TGTGCCAGTAGTAGACAGGGTAAGGATGAGCAGTTCTTC. It encodes CASSRQGKDEQFF. The V call is TRBV19, the J call TRBJ2-1; 7 positions agree with TRBD1. There are 13 residues in the CDR3. Trimming took 4 bases from V and 8 from J; bases not matched to a gene: 5. Germline CDR1 and CDR2: LNHDA and SQIVND (reference sequence).

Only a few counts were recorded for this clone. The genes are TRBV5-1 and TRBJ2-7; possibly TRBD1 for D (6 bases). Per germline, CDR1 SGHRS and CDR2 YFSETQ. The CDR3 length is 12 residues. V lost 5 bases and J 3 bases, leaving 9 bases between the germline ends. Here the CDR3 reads CASSSQGYEQYF. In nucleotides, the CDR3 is TGCGCCAGCAGTTCACAGGGCTACGAGCAGTACTTC.

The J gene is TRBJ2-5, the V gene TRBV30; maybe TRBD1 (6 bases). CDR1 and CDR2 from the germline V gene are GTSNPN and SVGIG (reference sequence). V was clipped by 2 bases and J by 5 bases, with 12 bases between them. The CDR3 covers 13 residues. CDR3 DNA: TGTGCCTGGAGTCCTCAGGGGCCCGAGACCCAGTACTTC. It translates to CAWSPQGPETQYF. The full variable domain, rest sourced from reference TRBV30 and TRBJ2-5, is SQTIHQWPATLVQPVGSPLSLECTVEGTSNPNLYWYRQAAGRGLQLLFYSVGIGQISSEVPQNLSASRPQDRQFILSSKKLLLSDSGFYLCAWSPQGPETQYFGPGTRLLVL.

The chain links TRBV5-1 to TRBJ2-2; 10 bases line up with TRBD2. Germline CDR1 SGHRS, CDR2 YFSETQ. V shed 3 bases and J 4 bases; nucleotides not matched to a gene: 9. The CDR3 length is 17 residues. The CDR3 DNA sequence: TGCGCCAGCAGCTCGAGGGGAGCGGGAGGGCTCACCGGGGAGCTGTTTTTT. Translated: CASSSRGAGGLTGELFF.

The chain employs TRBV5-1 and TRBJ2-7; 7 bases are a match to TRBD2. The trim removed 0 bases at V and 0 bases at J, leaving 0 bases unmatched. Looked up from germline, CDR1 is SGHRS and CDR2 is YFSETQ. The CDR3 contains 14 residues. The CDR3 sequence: CASSLGTSSYEQYF. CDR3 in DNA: TGCGCCAGCAGCTTGGGGACTAGCTCCTACGAGCAGTACTTC.

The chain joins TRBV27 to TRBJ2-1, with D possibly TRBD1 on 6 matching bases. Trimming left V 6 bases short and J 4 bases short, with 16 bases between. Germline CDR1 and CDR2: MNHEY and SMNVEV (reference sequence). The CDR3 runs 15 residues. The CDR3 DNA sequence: TGTGCCAGCAGATTCTCCCAGGGGCCGTACAATGAGCAGTTCTTC. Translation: CASRFSQGPYNEQFF.

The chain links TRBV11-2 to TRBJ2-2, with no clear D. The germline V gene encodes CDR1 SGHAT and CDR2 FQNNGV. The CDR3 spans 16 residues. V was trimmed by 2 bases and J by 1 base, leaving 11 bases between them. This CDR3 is CASSLRYRQNTGELFF. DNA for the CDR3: TGTGCCAGCAGCTTACGATATAGACAGAACACCGGGGAGCTGTTTTTT.